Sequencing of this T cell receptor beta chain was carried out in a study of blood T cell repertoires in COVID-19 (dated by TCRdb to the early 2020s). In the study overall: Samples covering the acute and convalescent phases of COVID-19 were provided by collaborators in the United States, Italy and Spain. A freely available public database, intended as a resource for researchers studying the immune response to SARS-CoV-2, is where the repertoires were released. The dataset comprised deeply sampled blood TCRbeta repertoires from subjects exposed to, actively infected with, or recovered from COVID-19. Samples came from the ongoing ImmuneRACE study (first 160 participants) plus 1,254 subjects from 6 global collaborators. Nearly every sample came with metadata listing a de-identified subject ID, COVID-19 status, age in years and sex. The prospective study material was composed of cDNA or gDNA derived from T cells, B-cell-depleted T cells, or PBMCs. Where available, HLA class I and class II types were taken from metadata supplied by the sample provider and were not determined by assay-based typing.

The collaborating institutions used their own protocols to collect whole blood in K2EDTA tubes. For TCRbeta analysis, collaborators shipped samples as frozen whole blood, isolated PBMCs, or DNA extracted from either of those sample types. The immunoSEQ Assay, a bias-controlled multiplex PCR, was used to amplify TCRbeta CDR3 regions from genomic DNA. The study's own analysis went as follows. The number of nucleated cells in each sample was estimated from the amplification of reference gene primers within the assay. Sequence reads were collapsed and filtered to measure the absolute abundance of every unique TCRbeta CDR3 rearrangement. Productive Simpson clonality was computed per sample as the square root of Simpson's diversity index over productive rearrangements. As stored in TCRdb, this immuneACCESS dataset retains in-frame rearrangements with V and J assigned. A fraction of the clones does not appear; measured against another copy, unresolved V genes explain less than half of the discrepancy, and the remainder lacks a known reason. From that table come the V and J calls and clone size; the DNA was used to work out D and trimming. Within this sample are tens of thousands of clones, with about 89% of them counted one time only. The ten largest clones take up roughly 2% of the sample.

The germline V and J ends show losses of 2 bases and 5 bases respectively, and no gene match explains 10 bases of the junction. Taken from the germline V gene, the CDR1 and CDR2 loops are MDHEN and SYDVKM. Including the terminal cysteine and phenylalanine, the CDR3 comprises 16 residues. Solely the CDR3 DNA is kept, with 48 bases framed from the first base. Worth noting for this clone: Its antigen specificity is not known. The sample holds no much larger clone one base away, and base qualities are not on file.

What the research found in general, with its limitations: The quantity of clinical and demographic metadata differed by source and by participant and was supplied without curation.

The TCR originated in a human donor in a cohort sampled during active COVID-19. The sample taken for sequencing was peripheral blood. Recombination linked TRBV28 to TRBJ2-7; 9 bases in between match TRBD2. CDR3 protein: CASSLLPASGDDEQYF. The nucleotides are TGTGCCAGCAGTTTACTCCCTGCTAGCGGGGATGACGAGCAGTACTTC.